This passage covers 21 T cell receptor beta chains from one sample sequenced in a study of blood T cells in healthy people across ages. For the second PCR, which ran for about 6 to 11 cycles, a sample-barcoded 5' primer and a J-beta primer mix were used. TCRdb re-called the 5' RACE reads with MiXCR, one entry per CDR3 protein. The table lists around 280,000 distinct CDR3 sequences, roughly 26% of them singletons. The specimen was blood. These TCRs come from a woman in her 70s in good health.

This clonotype was picked up a small number of times. The chain has TRBV14 and TRBJ2-7; no clear D gene. V dropped 0 bases and J dropped 0 bases, with 6 bases sitting between them. This CDR3 is built from 14 residues. Germline assignment: CDR1 SGHDN and CDR2 FVKESK. CDR3 nucleotide sequence: TGTGCCAGCAGCCAAGATTTCAACTCCTACGAGCAGTACTTC. It yields the protein CASSQDFNSYEQYF.

This clonotype was found a few times. The chain uses TRBV11-2 and TRBJ2-2, with D tentatively TRBD2 (6 bases). The V and J ends lost 1 base and 1 base respectively, with 16 bases between them. CDR1 is SGHAT, CDR2 FQNNGV, per germline. CDR3 length: 18 residues. The CDR3 DNA reads TGTGCCAGCAGCTTAGTTAGCGGACTGAGGATGAACACCGGGGAGCTGTTTTTT. Amino acid sequence: CASSLVSGLRMNTGELFF.

The chain joins TRBV7-9 to TRBJ2-3, with D perhaps matching TRBD2 (6 bases). Germline CDR1 is SEHNR and CDR2 is FQNEAQ (reference sequence). The V and J ends lost 4 bases and 4 bases respectively, with 15 bases between them. This CDR3 contains 15 residues. The CDR3 DNA follows: TGTGCCAGCAGCTCCAGAGCGGAGGGCGCAGATACGCAGTATTTT. This translates into CASSSRAEGADTQYF.

The CDR3 region is CASSKNTEAFF. CDR3 nucleotides: TGTGCCAGCAGCAAGAACACTGAAGCTTTCTTT. The chain employs TRBV25-1 and TRBJ1-1; D is unclear. This CDR3 has 11 residues. The V end lost 6 bases, the J end lost 1 base, and 3 bases lay between the germline ends. Germline assignment: CDR1 MGHDK and CDR2 SYGVNS.

V is TRBV12-3 or TRBV12-4 and J is TRBJ1-6; 7 positions match TRBD1. This CDR3 has 15 residues. The trim removed 6 bases at V and 5 bases at J, leaving 7 bases unmatched. The CDR3 nucleotides are TGTGCCAGCAGCTTGGGACAGACGGATAATTCACCCCTCCACTTT. Translation gives CASSLGQTDNSPLHF.

A few counts support this clonotype. V usage is TRBV5-1 and J usage is TRBJ1-4, with D tentatively TRBD1 (5 bases). V was clipped by 4 bases and J by 4 bases, with 11 bases between them. The length of the CDR3 is 14 residues. CDR1 is SGHRS and CDR2 is YFSETQ in the germline V gene. CDR3: CASSRDGYNEKLFF. The CDR3 coding sequence is TGCGCCAGCAGCCGGGACGGCTATAATGAAAAACTGTTTTTT.

The chain is built from TRBV11-2 and TRBJ1-2; D may be TRBD1 (5 bases). Trimming shortened V by 0 bases and J by 8 bases, and 7 bases separated the two germline ends. The germline V gene encodes CDR1 SGHAT and CDR2 FQNNGV. The length of the CDR3 is 12 residues. CDR3 sequence (DNA): TGTGCCAGCAGCTTAGAGGGGGAAGGCTACACCTTC. It yields the protein CASSLEGEGYTF. Full variable domain (missing parts from reference TRBV11-2 and TRBJ1-2): EAGVAQSPRYKIIEKRQSVAFWCNPISGHATLYWYQQILGQGPKLLIQFQNNGVVDDSQLPKDRFSAERLKGVDSTLKIQPAKLEDSAVYLCASSLEGEGYTFGSGTRLTVV.

The chain uses TRBV5-1 and TRBJ2-5, with D uncertain. CDR1 is SGHRS and CDR2 is YFSETQ in the germline V gene. V was trimmed by 2 bases and J by 5 bases, leaving 10 bases between them. The CDR3 sequence is 13 residues long. For the CDR3, the DNA is TGCGCCAGCAGCTTTGGCTGGGGTGAGACCCAGTACTTC. Translating it yields CASSFGWGETQYF.

The genes are TRBV7-6 and TRBJ2-5; no definite D call. The end of the DNA aligns better with TRBJ2-1, so the J call may be wrong. The CDR3 consists of 12 residues. Germline V gene sequence: CDR1 SGHVS, CDR2 FNYEAQ. In nucleotides, the CDR3 is TGTGCCAGCAGCTATACCGTCGCCGAGCAGTTCTTC. This gives the protein CASSYTVAEQFF.

Worth noting for this clonotype: This may stem from a read error, because a much larger clone lies one nucleotide away. The rearrangement links TRBV29-1 to TRBJ1-5, with D tentatively TRBD1 (6 bases). Looked up from germline, CDR1 is SQVTM and CDR2 is ANQGSEA. The CDR3 extends over 13 amino acids. The CDR3 is CNAKEGGNQPQHF. CDR3 nucleotide sequence: TGCAACGCCAAGGAAGGGGGTAATCAGCCCCAGCATTTT.

This rearrangement joins TRBV27 to TRBJ2-2; D gene unclear. Germline CDR1 is MNHEY and CDR2 is SMNVEV (reference sequence). V gave up 0 bases and J gave up 6 bases, with 5 bases separating them. The CDR3 has 13 residues. The CDR3 spells CASSLSRAGELFF. CDR3 bases: TGTGCCAGCAGTTTATCAAGAGCCGGGGAGCTGTTTTTT.

This clonotype was detected a few times. The V gene is TRBV28, the J gene TRBJ2-7; D gene uncertain. Between the trimmed V and J ends, which lost 4 bases and 2 bases, there was a span of 12 bases. This CDR3 is built from 14 residues. Germline CDR1 reads MDHEN; CDR2 reads SYDVKM. CDR3 DNA: TGTGCCAGCAGTTCAGTACTGATCACCTACGAGCAGTACTTC. This encodes CASSSVLITYEQYF.

This clonotype has only a few counts. This chain links TRBV19 with TRBJ2-1, with D possibly TRBD2 on 5 matching bases. Trimming removed 3 bases at V and 0 bases at J, with 12 bases between. This CDR3 has 16 amino acids. CDR1 and CDR2 (germline): LNHDA, SQIVND (reference sequence). The CDR3 loop reads CASSIGGWSSYNEQFF. In nucleotides, the CDR3 is TGTGCCAGTAGTATCGGCGGGTGGAGCTCCTACAATGAGCAGTTCTTC. The complete variable domain, with remaining parts taken from reference TRBV19 and TRBJ2-1, reads DGGITQSPKYLFRKEGQNVTLSCEQNLNHDAMYWYRQDPGQGLRLIYYSQIVNDFQKGDIAEGYSVSREKKESFPLTVTSAQKNPTAFYLCASSIGGWSSYNEQFFGPGTRLTVL.

The chain carries TRBV29-1 and TRBJ2-7, with D possibly being TRBD1 (5 bases). V lost 4 bases to trimming and J lost 6 bases, with 13 bases between them. Germline V gene data show CDR1 as SQVTM and CDR2 as ANQGSEA. The CDR3 loop spans 12 amino acids. The CDR3 reads CSVGNTGSEQYF. The DNA of the CDR3 is TGCAGCGTTGGAAACACAGGAAGCGAGCAGTACTTC.

This clonotype came up a few times. CDR3 bases: TGTGCCAGCAGTTTGGCGGGACGGCCATATGAAGGCTACACCTTC. This translates into CASSLAGRPYEGYTF. The genes are TRBV28 and TRBJ1-2, with D possibly matching TRBD1 (5 bases). Trimming pared 3 bases from V and 8 bases from J, leaving 19 bases between. The V gene's germline CDR1 is MDHEN and CDR2 SYDVKM. CDR3 size: 15 residues.

This clonotype occurred a few times. The CDR3 spells CASSLVVLGGGNEQFF. CDR3 in DNA: TGTGCCAGCAGCTTAGTCGTTCTAGGCGGGGGCAATGAGCAGTTCTTC. The chain links TRBV7-2 to TRBJ2-5; 7 positions match TRBD2. The assigned J gene may be wrong: the sequence end matches TRBJ2-1 better. The CDR3 consists of 16 residues. Germline assignment: CDR1 SGHTA and CDR2 FQGNSA.

This clonotype was recorded a few times. The gene calls are TRBV7-3 and TRBJ2-3; D perhaps matches TRBD1 (8 bases). The CDR3 covers 16 residues. V dropped 2 bases and J dropped 4 bases, with 16 bases sitting between them. Germline assignment: CDR1 SGHTA and CDR2 FQGTGA. The CDR3 DNA reads TGTGCCAGCAGCTTAGGGAGGGACAGGCCCCCAGATACGCAGTATTTT. It translates to CASSLGRDRPPDTQYF. The full variable domain, its missing parts supplied by reference TRBV7-3 and TRBJ2-3, is GAGVSQTPSNKVTEKGKYVELRCDPISGHTALYWYRQSLGQGPEFLIYFQGTGAADDSGLPNDRFFAVRPEGSVSTLKIQRTERGDSAVYLCASSLGRDRPPDTQYFGPGTRLTVL.

Comments on this clonotype: Germline and junction disagree at one end, which may indicate a read error. The J gene is TRBJ2-5, the V gene TRBV12-3 or TRBV12-4, with unresolved D. The CDR3 consists of 12 residues. The CDR3 DNA sequence: TGTGCCGGCAGCCCCATAGGAAGGACCCAGTACTTC. Protein: CAGSPIGRTQYF.

This clonotype was observed a few times. At one end, the junction sequence differs from germline, possibly due to a read error. V gene TRBV7-2 combines with J gene TRBJ1-1, with D possibly TRBD1 on 6 matching bases. Germline assignment: CDR1 SGHTA and CDR2 FQGNSA. The CDR3 contains 14 residues. This CDR3 is CAGSPGPGETEAFF. CDR3 nucleotides: TGTGCCGGCAGCCCCGGGCCAGGGGAGACTGAAGCTTTCTTT.

This clonotype was seen more than once but under ten times. The genes are TRBV5-1 and TRBJ2-5, with D possibly called TRBD1 or TRBD2 (5 bases each). V was cut by 3 bases and J by 1 base, with 10 bases left in between. The CDR3 totals 14 residues. Germline values: CDR1 SGHRS, CDR2 YFSETQ. CDR3 amino acids: CASSSGSAQETQYF. For the CDR3, the DNA is TGCGCCAGCAGCTCAGGGAGTGCCCAAGAGACCCAGTACTTC. The full variable domain, in which reference TRBV5-1 and TRBJ2-5 provide the parts outside the CDR3, is KAGVTQTPRYLIKTRGQQVTLSCSPISGHRSVSWYQQTPGQGLQFLFEYFSETQRNKGNFPGRFSGRQFSNSRSEMNVSTLELGDSALYLCASSSGSAQETQYFGPGTRLLVL.

V is TRBV7-8 and J is TRBJ1-3, with a weak D call TRBD2 (6 bases). The J call may be mistaken, given a closer DNA end match to TRBJ2-3. CDR3 size: 17 residues. The germline gives CDR1 SGHVS, CDR2 FQNEAQ. CDR3 nucleotides: TGTGCCAGCAGCTGGGCGGGACGCCGAACTAGCACAGATACGCAGTATTTT. Amino acids: CASSWAGRRTSTDTQYF.